The 2 T cell receptor beta chains below were found in one sample sequenced in a study of long-term antiretroviral therapy in people with HIV. Researchers ran immunoSEQ v3.0 at survey level. Only in-frame clones appear in the TCRdb table, and some are missing; sequencing was by immunoSEQ multiplex PCR. This sample yields around 20,000 clones, of which around four fifths are seen a single time; roughly 4.3% belongs to the top ten. Sequencing used unsorted PBMCs, obtained around 4 years after starting antiretroviral therapy. The receptors shown here come from a man between 18 and 29 years old with HIV.

The chain is built from TRBV5-1 and TRBJ1-3; 8 bases agree with TRBD1. The V and J ends lost 3 bases and 0 bases, in that order; junction bases with no gene match: 5. Germline V gene lookup returns CDR1 SGHRS and CDR2 YFSETQ. CDR3 length: 16 residues. This CDR3 is CASSSGQVSSGNTIYF. The CDR3 region has the DNA TGCGCCAGCAGCTCGGGACAGGTTAGCTCTGGAAACACCATATATTTT.

The chain uses TRBV11-2 and TRBJ2-7; maybe TRBD1 (6 bases). CDR1 and CDR2 (germline): SGHAT, FQNNGV. This CDR3 has 16 amino acids. Trimming stripped 3 bases from V and 3 bases from J, with 18 bases between. The CDR3 nucleotides are TGTGCCAGCAGCTTTGGAACCCGGGACACGGTCTACGAGCAGTACTTC. Protein sequence: CASSFGTRDTVYEQYF.